The 5 T cell receptor beta chains presented below share a single source sample, sequenced in a study of shared clonotypes between healthy human individuals. The method was immunoSEQ multiplex PCR; TCRdb's version includes in-frame clones alone and lacks a portion of them. Altogether about 1.1 million clones are present, approximately 80% being singletons, with the ten largest covering 0.6% to 0.75%. The specimen was memory CD4+ T cells from PBMCs. Subset specified: CD45RA-negative fraction. These receptor sequences come from a man aged 18 to 29 in good health. Some clones in this sample may be carry-over from other donors' samples.

The chain is built from TRBV7-3 and TRBJ2-2; unclear D gene. The length of the CDR3 is 13 residues. Germline V CDR1 and CDR2: SGHTA, FQGTGA. The V and J ends lost 5 bases and 7 bases respectively, with 11 bases between them. Here the CDR3 reads CASSARPDGELFF. CDR3 DNA sequence: TGTGCCAGCAGCGCTCGCCCTGACGGGGAGCTGTTTTTT.

A word on this clone: The same CDR3 is also encoded by other DNA sequences in this sample. The rearrangement uses TRBV28 and TRBJ2-7; D perhaps matches TRBD2 (6 bases). The CDR3 loop spans 12 amino acids. Germline V gives CDR1 MDHEN, CDR2 SYDVKM. V dropped 6 bases and J dropped 4 bases, with 10 bases sitting between them. CDR3 residues: CASRGGSYEQYF. The CDR3 nucleotides read TGTGCCAGCAGGGGAGGATCTTACGAGCAGTACTTC.

The chain recombines TRBV5-1 with TRBJ1-4; D call uncertain. Germline CDR1 SGHRS, CDR2 YFSETQ. CDR3 size: 16 residues. Trimming took 2 bases from V and 6 from J, leaving 17 bases between them. The CDR3 sequence is CASSFETSTVHEKLFF. The CDR3 coding sequence is TGCGCCAGCAGCTTTGAGACAAGCACGGTACATGAAAAACTGTTTTTT.

The J gene is TRBJ1-2, the V gene TRBV7-2, with D tentatively TRBD1 (6 bases). There are 13 residues in the CDR3. The germline CDR1 and CDR2 sequences are SGHTA and FQGNSA. Deletions cut 0 bases from V and 8 bases from J, with 10 bases between. The CDR3 here is CASSLAPGEGYTF. The CDR3 DNA reads TGTGCCAGCAGCTTAGCCCCAGGGGAAGGCTACACCTTC.

The chain has TRBV30 and TRBJ2-3; D tentatively reads TRBD1 or TRBD2 (5 bases each). V was trimmed by 2 bases and J by 0 bases, leaving 12 bases between them. The CDR3 runs to 15 residues. Germline assignment: CDR1 GTSNPN and CDR2 SVGIG (reference sequence). The CDR3 loop reads CAWSTGTVSTDTQYF. In DNA, the CDR3 is TGTGCCTGGAGTACGGGGACGGTGAGCACAGATACGCAGTATTTT. Full variable domain (rest looked up from reference TRBV30 and TRBJ2-3): SQTIHQWPATLVQPVGSPLSLECTVEGTSNPNLYWYRQAAGRGLQLLFYSVGIGQISSEVPQNLSASRPQDRQFILSSKKLLLSDSGFYLCAWSTGTVSTDTQYFGPGTRLTVL.